This TCR beta chain was profiled in a study of shared clonotypes between healthy human individuals. Turning to the study itself: A couple of women and three men aged 18 to 49 served as donors.

This table comes from immunoSEQ multiplex PCR, and its TCRdb copy is limited to in-frame clones, with some not included. The sample carries around 2,000,000 clones, about 95% recorded once. Positive CCR7 selection of CD45RO-negative cells yielded the naive CD8 cells, and terminally differentiated effector memory CD45RA+ cells were excluded. Germline V gene data show CDR1 as SGHDN and CDR2 as FVKESK. The length of the CDR3 is 15 residues. Trimming removed 4 bases at V and 8 bases at J, with 18 bases between. The origin of this receptor is a man aged 18 to 30 in good health. J is TRBJ2-1 and V is TRBV14, with a tentative D call TRBD1 (6 bases). Sequencing was done on a sample of naive CD8+ T cells sorted from blood. The CDR3 nucleotides are TGTGCCAGCAGCCGGGTTGGGGGCTTAAGGGATGAGCAGTTCTTC. It yields the protein CASSRVGGLRDEQFF. The whole variable domain, remainder taken from reference TRBV14 and TRBJ2-1, is EAGVTQFPSHSVIEKGQTVTLRCDPISGHDNLYWYRRVMGKEIKFLLHFVKESKQDESGMPNNRFLAERTGGTYSTLKVQPAELEDSGVYFCASSRVGGLRDEQFFGPGTRLTVL.